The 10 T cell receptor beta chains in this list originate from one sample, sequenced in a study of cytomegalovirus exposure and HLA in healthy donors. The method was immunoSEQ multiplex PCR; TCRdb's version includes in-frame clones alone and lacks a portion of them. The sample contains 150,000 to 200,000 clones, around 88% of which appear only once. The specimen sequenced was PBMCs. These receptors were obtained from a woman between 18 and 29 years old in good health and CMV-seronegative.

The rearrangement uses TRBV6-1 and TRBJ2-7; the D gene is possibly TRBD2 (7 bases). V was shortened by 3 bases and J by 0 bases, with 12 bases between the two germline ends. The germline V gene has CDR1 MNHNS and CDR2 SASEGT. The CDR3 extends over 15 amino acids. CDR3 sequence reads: CASSERGGSSYEQYF. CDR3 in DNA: TGTGCCAGCAGTGAGAGGGGGGGGAGCTCCTACGAGCAGTACTTC.

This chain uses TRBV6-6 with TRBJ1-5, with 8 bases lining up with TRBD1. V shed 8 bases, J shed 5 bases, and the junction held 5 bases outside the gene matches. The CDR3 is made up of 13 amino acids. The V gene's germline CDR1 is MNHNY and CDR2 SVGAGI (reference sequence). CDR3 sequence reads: CASGGQGYQPQHF. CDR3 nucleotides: TGTGCCAGCGGAGGACAGGGCTATCAGCCCCAGCATTTT.

The CDR3 DNA reads TGTGCCAGTAGTATAGCTGACAGTAGCAATCAGCCCCAGCATTTT. It translates to CASSIADSSNQPQHF. The chain combines TRBV19 with TRBJ1-5, with D possibly TRBD1 on 5 matching bases. The CDR3 sequence is 15 residues long. Per germline, CDR1 LNHDA and CDR2 SQIVND (reference sequence). V lost 1 base and J 0 bases, leaving 7 bases between the germline ends.

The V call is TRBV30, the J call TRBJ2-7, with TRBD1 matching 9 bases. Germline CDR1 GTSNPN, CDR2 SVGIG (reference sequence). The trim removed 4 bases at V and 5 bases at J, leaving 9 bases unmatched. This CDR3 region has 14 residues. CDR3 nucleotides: TGTGCCTGGACCCTTGGGACAGGGTACCACGAGCAGTACTTC. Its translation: CAWTLGTGYHEQYF.

CDR3 DNA: TGTGCCAGCAGCTTTCGGGGGGGAGATACTGAAGCTTTCTTT. Translating gives CASSFRGGDTEAFF. J is TRBJ1-1 and V is TRBV5-4; the D gene is possibly TRBD1 (5 bases). Germline V gene lookup returns CDR1 SGHNT and CDR2 YYREEE (reference sequence). Trimming stripped 2 bases from V and 5 bases from J, with 13 bases between. The CDR3 has 14 residues.

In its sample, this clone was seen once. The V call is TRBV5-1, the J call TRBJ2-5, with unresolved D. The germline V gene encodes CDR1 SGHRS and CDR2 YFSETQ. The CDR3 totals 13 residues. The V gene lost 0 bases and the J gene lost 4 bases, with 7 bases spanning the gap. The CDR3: CASSLGSGETQYF. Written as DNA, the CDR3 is TGCGCCAGCAGCTTGGGGTCGGGAGAGACCCAGTACTTC. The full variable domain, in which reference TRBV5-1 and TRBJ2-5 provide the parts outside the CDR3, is KAGVTQTPRYLIKTRGQQVTLSCSPISGHRSVSWYQQTPGQGLQFLFEYFSETQRNKGNFPGRFSGRQFSNSRSEMNVSTLELGDSALYLCASSLGSGETQYFGPGTRLLVL.

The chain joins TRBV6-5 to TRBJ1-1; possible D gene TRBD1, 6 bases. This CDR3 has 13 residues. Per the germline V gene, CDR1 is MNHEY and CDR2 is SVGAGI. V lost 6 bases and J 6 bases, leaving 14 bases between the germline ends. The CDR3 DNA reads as TGTGCCAGCAGGACAGGAAGTAACCCTGAAGCTTTCTTT. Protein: CASRTGSNPEAFF.

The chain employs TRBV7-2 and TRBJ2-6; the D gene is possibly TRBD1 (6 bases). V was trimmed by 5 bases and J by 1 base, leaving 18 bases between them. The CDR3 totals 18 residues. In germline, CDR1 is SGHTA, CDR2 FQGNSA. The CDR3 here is CASSGGLASISGANVLTF. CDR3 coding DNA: TGTGCCAGCAGCGGGGGCCTCGCCTCCATTTCTGGGGCCAACGTCCTGACTTTC.

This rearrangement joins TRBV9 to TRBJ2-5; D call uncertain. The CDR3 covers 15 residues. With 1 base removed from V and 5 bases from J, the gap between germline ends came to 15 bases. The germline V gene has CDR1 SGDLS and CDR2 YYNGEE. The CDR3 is CASSVSTSMWETQYF. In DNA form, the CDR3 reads TGTGCCAGCAGCGTATCGACTTCGATGTGGGAGACCCAGTACTTC. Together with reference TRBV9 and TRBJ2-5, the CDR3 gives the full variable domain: DSGVTQTPKHLITATGQRVTLRCSPRSGDLSVYWYQQSLDQGLQFLIQYYNGEERAKGNILERFSAQQFPDLHSELNLSSLELGDSALYFCASSVSTSMWETQYFGPGTRLLVL.

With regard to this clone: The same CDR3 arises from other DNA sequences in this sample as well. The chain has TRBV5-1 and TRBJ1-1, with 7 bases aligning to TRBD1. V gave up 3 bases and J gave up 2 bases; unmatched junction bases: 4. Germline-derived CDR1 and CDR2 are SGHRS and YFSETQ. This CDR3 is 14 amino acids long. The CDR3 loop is CASSSGTANTEAFF. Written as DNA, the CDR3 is TGCGCCAGCAGCTCCGGGACAGCCAACACTGAAGCTTTCTTT.